This entry lists 25 T cell receptor beta chains sequenced from one sample in a study of T cell responses to AZD1222 COVID-19 vaccine. Assay used: immunoSEQ multiplex PCR; TCRdb lists only in-frame clones, some missing. The sample gives under 140,000 clones, 70% to 90% of which show up once; under 3.5% is in the top ten. The source was peripheral blood, collected on day 0 of AZD1222 vaccination. The receptors shown here come from an adult in good health.

This chain joins TRBV9 and TRBJ2-2, with D perhaps TRBD2 (7 bases). The length of the CDR3 is 16 residues. Germline V gene sequence: CDR1 SGDLS, CDR2 YYNGEE. V lost 0 bases to trimming and J lost 4 bases, with 13 bases between them. CDR3 region: CASSVEGGIPTGELFF. The CDR3 DNA is TGTGCCAGCAGCGTAGAGGGGGGGATTCCCACCGGGGAGCTGTTTTTT.

The chain joins TRBV19 to TRBJ1-1; D is unclear. V was shortened by 2 bases and J by 5 bases, with 12 bases between the two germline ends. The CDR3 totals 14 residues. The germline gives CDR1 LNHDA, CDR2 SQIVND (reference sequence). CDR3 sequence (DNA): TGTGCCAGTAGTATAATCGGGAGTTGGACTGAAGCTTTCTTT. Translation gives CASSIIGSWTEAFF.

The chain combines TRBV2 with TRBJ1-5; D may be TRBD1 (5 bases). The germline CDR1 and CDR2 sequences are SNHLY and FYNNEI. The V end was cut by 7 bases, the J end by 7 bases, with 14 bases between. The CDR3 has 13 amino acids. DNA for the CDR3: TGTGCCAGCACGGGGGAAGTCGGACAGCCCCAGCATTTT. Translated, it gives CASTGEVGQPQHF.

This sequence joins TRBV10-3 and TRBJ2-1; 11 bases agree with TRBD2. V lost 5 bases, J lost 6 bases, and 18 bases stayed unmatched. This CDR3 has 19 residues. CDR1 and CDR2 from the germline V gene are ENHRY and SYGVKD. The CDR3 DNA reads as TGTGCCATCAGTCTACAGGGGCTAGCGGGGGGCCGAGGGCTCAATGAGCAGTTCTTC. Translating gives CAISLQGLAGGRGLNEQFF.

This chain links TRBV29-1 with TRBJ2-1; D uncertain. The CDR3 consists of 8 residues. V was shortened by 4 bases and J by 9 bases, with 1 base between the two germline ends. CDR1 is SQVTM, CDR2 ANQGSEA, per germline. CDR3 bases: TGCAGCGTTGCTGAGCAGTTCTTC. It translates to CSVAEQFF.

The chain has TRBV28 and TRBJ2-1, with 13 positions matching TRBD2. V shed 4 bases, J shed 6 bases, and the junction held 12 bases outside the gene matches. CDR1 is MDHEN, CDR2 SYDVKM, per germline. The CDR3 covers 18 residues. The CDR3 DNA follows: TGTGCCAGCAGTTCAACTCTCCCGGGACTAGCGGGACGCAATGAGCAGTTCTTC. It is translated as CASSSTLPGLAGRNEQFF.

The V call is TRBV24-1, the J call TRBJ2-1, with no clear D. V lost 3 bases and J lost 7, with 12 bases in between. The CDR3 is 14 amino acids. Germline CDR1 is KGHDR and CDR2 is SFDVKD. CDR3 sequence reads: CATSDVPPTNEQFF. DNA of the CDR3: TGTGCCACCAGTGATGTACCCCCAACGAATGAGCAGTTCTTC.

V is TRBV5-1 and J is TRBJ2-5, with 9 bases identical to TRBD2. J was trimmed by 3 bases and V by 2 bases; bases with no gene match: 5. Germline-derived CDR1 and CDR2 are SGHRS and YFSETQ. The CDR3 is made up of 15 amino acids. The CDR3 is CASSLTSGSEETQYF. CDR3 DNA: TGCGCCAGCAGCTTAACTAGCGGGTCCGAAGAGACCCAGTACTTC.

This chain links TRBV7-3 with TRBJ2-1; possibly TRBD1 for D (6 bases). With 5 bases removed from V and 2 bases from J, the gap between germline ends came to 10 bases. In germline, CDR1 is SGHTA, CDR2 FQGTGA. The CDR3 has 14 residues. In DNA, the CDR3 is TGTGCCAGCAGCCAGGGGACAACCTACAATGAGCAGTTCTTC. The encoded protein is CASSQGTTYNEQFF.

This chain connects TRBV18 to TRBJ2-1; D possibly uses TRBD1 or TRBD2 (5 bases each). This CDR3 is built from 17 residues. V was shortened by 3 bases and J by 4 bases, with 19 bases between the two germline ends. Germline CDR1 KGHSH, CDR2 LQKENI. CDR3 sequence: CASSPSRRGPSYNEQFF. CDR3 DNA sequence: TGTGCCAGCTCACCCAGTCGTCGGGGCCCTTCATACAATGAGCAGTTCTTC.

J is TRBJ2-1 and V is TRBV19; perhaps TRBD1 as D (5 bases). This CDR3 contains 13 residues. Trimming pared 1 base from V and 5 bases from J, leaving 6 bases between. Germline CDR1 reads LNHDA; CDR2 reads SQIVND (reference sequence). This chain's CDR3 is CASSIGQNNEQFF. The DNA for the CDR3 is TGTGCCAGTAGTATAGGACAGAACAATGAGCAGTTCTTC.

The genes are TRBV2 and TRBJ2-7, with unresolved D. Trimming removed 6 bases at V and 6 bases at J, with 18 bases between. Germline V gene sequence: CDR1 SNHLY, CDR2 FYNNEI. CDR3 length: 14 amino acids. CDR3 loop: CASRSSPTESEQYF. CDR3 bases: TGTGCCAGCAGGAGTTCCCCGACGGAGTCCGAGCAGTACTTC.

With respect to this clone: A junction end diverges from the germline sequence, so it may reflect a read error. V gene TRBV28 combines with J gene TRBJ2-7; TRBD2 aligns across 11 bases. Germline V CDR1 and CDR2: MDHEN, SYDVKM. There are 14 residues in the CDR3. CDR3 nucleotide sequence: TGTGCCAGCAGTACCCTAGCGGGAGGTCAGTGGTCAAATTTC. It encodes CASSTLAGGQWSNF.

The genes are TRBV7-2 and TRBJ2-7, with 8 bases lining up with TRBD1. V lost 1 base, J lost 2 bases, and 7 bases stayed unmatched. Germline-derived CDR1 and CDR2 are SGHTA and FQGNSA. The CDR3 has 16 amino acids. The CDR3 protein is CASSLEGQGATYEQYF. CDR3 sequence (DNA): TGTGCCAGCAGCTTAGAGGGCCAGGGGGCGACCTACGAGCAGTACTTC.

The chain carries TRBV5-5 and TRBJ2-3; tentatively, D is TRBD1 (5 bases). V was cut by 4 bases and J by 2 bases, with 14 bases left in between. The length of the CDR3 is 15 residues. CDR1 is SGHKS, CDR2 YYEKEE, per germline (reference sequence). CDR3 sequence (DNA): TGTGCCAGCAGCCAACCGACAGACCCCACAGATACGCAGTATTTT. This codes for CASSQPTDPTDTQYF.

This rearrangement joins TRBV28 to TRBJ2-7, with TRBD2 matching 7 bases. Germline V gene lookup returns CDR1 MDHEN and CDR2 SYDVKM. The CDR3 consists of 18 residues. Unmatched junction bases numbered 14, after V lost 3 bases and J lost 0 bases. The CDR3 here is CASSFSEWSSGFSYEQYF. CDR3 bases: TGTGCCAGCAGTTTTTCGGAGTGGAGTAGCGGGTTCTCCTACGAGCAGTACTTC.

V and J are TRBV28 and TRBJ2-3, with D perhaps being TRBD1 or TRBD2 (7 bases each). In germline, CDR1 is MDHEN, CDR2 SYDVKM. The CDR3 sequence is 15 residues long. V was clipped by 8 bases and J by 1 base, with 16 bases between them. The CDR3 region is CASGEGAPGTDTQYF. The CDR3 coding sequence is TGTGCCAGCGGGGAGGGGGCGCCGGGCACAGATACGCAGTATTTT.

The chain couples TRBV28 to TRBJ1-5, with D possibly TRBD1 on 6 matching bases. This CDR3 has 11 amino acids. Trimming took off 6 bases at V and 12 bases at J, with 12 bases between the two ends. Germline CDR1 and CDR2: MDHEN and SYDVKM. CDR3 residues: CASRSLTGQHF. CDR3 bases: TGTGCCAGCAGGTCCCTGACAGGCCAGCATTTT.

This chain connects TRBV19 to TRBJ1-3; D gene unclear. V shed 6 bases and J shed 4 bases, with 13 bases lying between them. This CDR3 spans 14 amino acids. Per the germline V gene, CDR1 is LNHDA and CDR2 is SQIVND (reference sequence). Here the CDR3 DNA reads TGTGCCAGTAGCCCTCGAAGGGCCGGAAACACCATATATTTT. Its protein is CASSPRRAGNTIYF. Filled out from reference TRBV19 and TRBJ1-3, the complete variable domain reads DGGITQSPKYLFRKEGQNVTLSCEQNLNHDAMYWYRQDPGQGLRLIYYSQIVNDFQKGDIAEGYSVSREKKESFPLTVTSAQKNPTAFYLCASSPRRAGNTIYFGEGSWLTVV.

The J gene is TRBJ2-2, the V gene TRBV5-1; no firm D call. Trimming removed 4 bases from V and 1 base from J, with 8 bases in between. This CDR3 spans 14 amino acids. Germline V lookup: CDR1 SGHRS, CDR2 YFSETQ. As DNA, the CDR3 is TGCGCCAGCAGCCCCGAAGTGAACACCGGGGAGCTGTTTTTT. It is translated as CASSPEVNTGELFF.

The chain links TRBV6-5 to TRBJ2-5; no definite D call. Germline CDR1 reads MNHEY; CDR2 reads SVGAGI. The V end lost 6 bases, the J end lost 5 bases, and 10 bases lay between the germline ends. The CDR3 is made up of 12 amino acids. This chain's CDR3 is CASSEDGETQYF. In nucleotides, the CDR3 is TGTGCCAGCAGCGAGGACGGGGAGACCCAGTACTTC.

The rearrangement uses TRBV19 and TRBJ2-1; D is possibly TRBD2 (5 bases). Trimming removed 0 bases from V and 0 bases from J, with 6 bases in between. The length of the CDR3 is 15 residues. Germline values: CDR1 LNHDA, CDR2 SQIVND (reference sequence). CDR3 protein: CASSIEGSSYNEQFF. In DNA, the CDR3 is TGTGCCAGTAGTATAGAGGGGAGCTCCTACAATGAGCAGTTCTTC.

The rearrangement uses TRBV3-1 (or the pseudogene TRBV3-2) and TRBJ1-4, with D possibly being TRBD1 (5 bases). The CDR3 is 15 amino acids. Trimming stripped 4 bases from V and 3 bases from J, with 12 bases between. Per germline, CDR1 LGHDT and CDR2 YNNKEL (reference sequence). This CDR3 is CASSPTGLPNEKLFF. The CDR3 nucleotides read TGTGCCAGCAGCCCTACGGGACTCCCTAATGAAAAACTGTTTTTT.

This clone appeared once. V is TRBV5-6 and J is TRBJ2-3; 7 nucleotides align to TRBD2. The CDR3 totals 16 residues. The V gene end was trimmed by 0 bases and the J gene end by 3 bases; junction bases not matched to a gene: 7. The germline CDR1 and CDR2 sequences are SGHDT and YYEEEE. The CDR3 here is CASSLVSSGATDTQYF. The CDR3, as DNA: TGTGCCAGCAGCTTGGTTTCCAGCGGGGCAACAGATACGCAGTATTTT.

In its sample, this clone was seen once. The CDR3 bases are TGTGCCCCGCTGGGGACACCCGTGGGCTACACCTTC. Protein product: CAPLGTPVGYTF. The chain recombines TRBV2 with TRBJ1-2; maybe TRBD1 (6 bases). V shed 11 bases and J shed 8 bases, with 18 bases lying between them. CDR1 and CDR2 (germline): SNHLY, FYNNEI. The CDR3 sequence is 12 residues long.